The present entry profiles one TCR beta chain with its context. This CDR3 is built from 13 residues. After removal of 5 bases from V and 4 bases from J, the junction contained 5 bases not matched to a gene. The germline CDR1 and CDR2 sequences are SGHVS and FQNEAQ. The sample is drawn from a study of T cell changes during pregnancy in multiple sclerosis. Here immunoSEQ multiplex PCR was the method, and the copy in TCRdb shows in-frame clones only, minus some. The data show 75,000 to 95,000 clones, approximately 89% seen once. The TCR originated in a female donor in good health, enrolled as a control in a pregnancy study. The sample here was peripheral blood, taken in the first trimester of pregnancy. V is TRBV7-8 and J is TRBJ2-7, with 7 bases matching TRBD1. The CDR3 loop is CASSPGTDYEQYF. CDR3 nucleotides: TGTGCCAGCAGCCCCGGGACAGATTACGAGCAGTACTTC.